The T cell receptor beta chain under discussion was sequenced for a study of cytomegalovirus exposure and HLA in healthy donors (dated by TCRdb to 2017 to 2019). About the study as a whole: In an earlier analysis of approximately 640 of the donors, less than 350 Gb of sequence data and approximately 100 million unique TCR beta sequences from about 190 million T cells were reported. The aim of the study was to test whether cataloging public T cell receptors could identify signatures of past pathogen exposure. An early release covering roughly 640 HLA-typed donors comprised about 320 gigabases of sequencing data and some 79 million unique TCR sequences. A separate validation cohort of roughly 130 different subjects was used in addition to the roughly 720-subject first cohort. HLA typing covered class I and class II loci at four-digit resolution. An earlier analysis of about 620 of the donors applied high-throughput TCR beta sequencing to assess whether each TCR beta V gene segment acted as functional or pseudogenic. Across 300 to 500 genotyped donors of the cohort, an average of about 220,000 unique TCR beta nucleotide sequences per donor were sequenced, and 15% to 20% of those sequences were non-productive. A later genetic analysis took genome-wide SNP genotypes for about 65% of the 666 donors and used that subset as a discovery cohort. Among the roughly 400 genotyped donors, around 81% belonged to the genetic ancestry cluster associated with self-reported Caucasian donors. All discovery cohort repertoires had been generated using a single sequencing platform. The number of typed donors differed by locus: about 620-630 for A, B, C, DRB1 and DQB1; roughly 510 for DQA1; around 580 for DPA1; and some 470 for DPB1. To predict cytomegalovirus infection status, the study brought together high-throughput TCR immunosequencing, statistical association of individual TCRs with disease status, and machine learning. The study profiled the T cell repertoires of about 640 subjects by immunosequencing and related them to cytomegalovirus serostatus. In a later analysis, previously published TCR beta repertoires from 666 donors were re-analyzed and high-resolution HLA genotyping was added so that TCR occurrence patterns could be studied. Donor age, sex, ethnicity and CMV serostatus were compiled together with the repertoire data. Several DR-DQ haplotypes were handled as single units for association and clustering because linkage in the cohort was strong. In the later analysis, no new phenotypic data were used to find candidate immune exposures; instead, reliance was placed on TCR beta sequences and their occurrence across donors. Broad study findings and their caveats: Because the 87-base-pair reads could not distinguish some IMGT-functional V segments, including TRBV6-2 and TRBV6-3, those segments were excluded. A total of 164 TCR beta chains were listed by the study as associated with cytomegalovirus. While some public TCRs were present in many individuals, most TCR sequences turned up only very rarely across donors. An earlier analysis of 587 of the donors showed that most TCR beta V segments appeared in productive rearrangements either about 87% or about 30% of the time, which broadly matched IMGT annotations. The only immune exposure information available for the cohort was CMV serostatus. The sequencing pipeline was judged likely to have produced a cluster of highly shared sequence variants as a technical artifact. According to a later analysis, parvovirus B19, influenza, CMV and Epstein-Barr virus appeared linked to several top co-occurrence clusters. In a later genetic analysis, fewer N-insertions in productive TCRs were reported among donors in an Asian-associated ancestry cluster than the approximately 710-donor mean. Because HLA typing was missing for some donors at each locus, association tests included only the typed subset. Sequencing depth was assumed to be roughly uniform across donors in the presence/absence analyses, though that assumption may not hold. According to the authors, the approach could potentially be generalized to other disease states and immunological phenotypes. A later analysis found that most CMV-associated TCR beta chains appeared HLA-restricted, with HLA associations seemingly driven largely by CMV exposure. Three of the identified cytomegalovirus-associated TCR beta chains were confirmed in vitro to be specific for cytomegalovirus antigens. According to a later analysis, TCR association rates differed among HLA loci, with DRB1 alleles showing the most associated TCRs and HLA-C alleles showing the fewest. Specific HLA alleles were associated with about 17,000 TCR beta sequences at a false discovery rate of 0.05 in a later analysis. When HLA alleles, especially DR and DQ, strongly co-occurred, TCR associations were difficult to assign to individual alleles. An association between a missense DCLRE1C variant and V-gene and J-gene trimming of TCR beta chains was found in a later genetic analysis and replicated in an independent cohort. Correlated functional status among segregating V segments might reflect linkage disequilibrium, but an unknown experimental factor could not be ruled out. Because counts were too low, more than 15 rarely observed V segments, including chromosome 9 orphons, were left out of the earlier analysis of several hundred of the donors. Cytomegalovirus status was reported to be diagnosed by the classifier with high specificity and sensitivity in both the original and validation cohorts. Compared with equally common non-associated chains, HLA-associated TCR beta chains in a later analysis were more clonally expanded and had lower generation probabilities. In this cohort, only TCR beta chains were sequenced, and detectable features were limited by the absence of alpha or paired-chain data. A further reported finding was that TCR beta sequences accurately predicted the HLA-A and HLA-B alleles for most subjects in the first cohort.

The CDR3 spans 15 residues, from the cysteine through the phenylalanine. Only the CDR3 region is kept as DNA, spanning 45 bases read in frame from base 1. CDR1 and CDR2, per the germline V gene, are SGHVS and FNYEAQ. Trimmed from V: 3 bases; trimmed from J: 6 bases; junction bases lacking a gene match: 6. Concerning this clone itself: It has no known antigen specificity. No base qualities exist here, and no much larger clone lies one base off it.

The cohort consisted of some 670 healthy bone marrow donors. Cohort members were all nominally healthy when sampled, although unrecorded immune exposures were likely present. The donor was CMV seropositive and was included in the group of 250 to 300 seropositive cohort members. Each donor provided a peripheral blood sample, and peripheral blood mononuclear cells were used for TCR beta sequencing. The Qiagen DNeasy Blood Extraction Kit was used to extract genomic DNA from the blood cell samples. Libraries were made using the immunoSEQ multiplex PCR assay. The multiplex PCR relied on a mix of 60 forward primers for TCR Vbeta segments and 13 reverse primers for TCR Jbeta segments. The CDR3 region of rearranged TCR beta genes was amplified from genomic DNA by a multiplex PCR assay. On the Illumina HiSeq System, the amplified TCR beta libraries were sequenced as 87-base-pair reads. The original methods were these. Across the roughly 600 repertoires, a later analysis counted roughly 77 million unique TCR beta chains, around 10 million of which were shared by at least two donors. Raw reads were error-corrected and collapsed into unique sequences with a nearest-neighbor algorithm that merged closely related sequences to remove PCR and sequencing errors. CDR3 sequences were aligned to IMGT reference sequences to assign V, D and J gene segments. For a sequence to be retained, a match of at least six nucleotides to both a V gene segment and a J gene segment was required. Rearrangements were called productive when the CDR3 lacked stop codons and stayed in frame with V and J; all others were non-productive. Following IMGT convention, CDR3 was defined as the stretch from the second conserved V-encoded cysteine up to the conserved J-encoded phenylalanine. The earlier analysis of some 540 of the donors excluded any sequence lacking an unambiguous match to a single V gene segment. In an earlier analysis of 587 of the donors, a V segment was called functional when productive rearrangements were above 56.7%, and segregating when the standard deviation between donors exceeded 5%. A statistical classification framework was built to diagnose cytomegalovirus status from the catalog of TCR beta chain sequences. A later analysis assigned V and J genes by comparing TCR nucleotide sequences with IMGT/GENE-DB human TR gene sequences. Using the TCRdist pipeline, a later analysis assigned CDR3 sequences along with most-parsimonious VDJ recombination scenarios. In a later analysis, each TCR beta chain was defined by its CDR3 amino acid sequence together with its V-gene family, and reads without a unique V-gene family were excluded. To address suspected cross-contamination and a sequencing artifact, a later analysis removed several hundred highly shared, low-generation-probability nucleotide sequences. In a later analysis, a clonal expansion index was calculated for each public chain from normalized within-repertoire ranks of inferred template counts. In a later analysis, generation probabilities were computed using a VDJ recombination model fitted to out-of-frame rearrangements, and the results were checked against IGoR. A later analysis scored TCR-TCR, TCR-HLA and TCR-CMV co-occurrence with hypergeometric tests, applying a repertoire-size bias correction to TCR pairs. False discovery rates were estimated in a later analysis by permuting HLA or CMV assignments 20 times. In a later analysis, co-occurring TCRs were grouped using DBSCAN, with TCRdist sequence similarity added in when clustering inside HLA-allele-positive subsets. Repertoires with fewer than 30,000 or more than 120,000 public chains were left out of co-occurrence clustering, as were five repertoires with anomalous nucleotide sharing. Entries here come from immuneACCESS through TCRdb and include only in-frame sequences with V and J called. Some clones fail to appear in such tables; in the studies checked, an unresolved V gene covers under half of the shortfall, and the cause of the remainder is unknown. The V and J calls and clone size are taken from that table; D and trimming were inferred from the DNA. The sample table contains about 170,000 clones; only one count was recorded for roughly 81% of them. The leading ten clones occupy more than 2% of the sample.

The TCR originated in a man aged 18 to 30 in good health and CMV-seropositive. The chain uses TRBV7-6 and TRBJ1-5, and 9 junctional nucleotides match TRBD1. Source material: PBMCs. CDR3 reads: CASSLGQGEGQPQHF. The DNA sequence is TGTGCCAGCAGCTTGGGACAGGGAGAGGGTCAGCCCCAGCATTTT.